The 29 T cell receptor beta chains below come from one sample, sequenced in a study of vaccination and CD4 T cells after COVID-19. Treatment noted: approximately 10-day PBMC culture with coronavirus spike peptide pools or control peptides (ViraFEST assay). The study sequenced cultured CD4+ T cell DNA using the Oncomine TCR Beta short-read assay. TCRdb re-analysed the PCR reads in MiXCR, keeping a single row per CDR3 protein. The table has some 10,000 distinct CDR3 sequences, less than 70% seen once. These receptors' antigens are unknown. Source material: CD4+ T cells from blood, cultured in vitro. Every receptor here comes from a human donor who had recovered from COVID-19.

The chain recombines TRBV20-1 with TRBJ1-6; 7 nucleotides match TRBD1. The CDR3 consists of 13 residues. V dropped 1 base and J dropped 8; count of bases not matched to a gene: 2. The germline V gene has CDR1 DFQATT and CDR2 SNEGSKA (reference sequence). This chain's CDR3 is CSARATGDSPLHF. CDR3 nucleotides: TGCAGTGCTAGAGCTACAGGGGATTCACCCCTCCACTTT.

The chain recombines TRBV10-2 with TRBJ2-1; D is uncertain. The germline V gene has CDR1 WSHSY and CDR2 SAAADI. The CDR3 is 14 residues long. V was pared by 4 bases and J by 3 bases, with 10 bases between. Here the CDR3 DNA reads TGCGCCAGCAGTGTATCCCGGAGCTACAATGAGCAGTTCTTC. It encodes CASSVSRSYNEQFF.

The chain combines TRBV7-9 with TRBJ2-5; 7 nucleotides match TRBD2. The CDR3 runs 16 residues. V dropped 2 bases and J dropped 0; count of bases not matched to a gene: 6. CDR1 is SEHNR, CDR2 FQNEAQ, per germline (reference sequence). CDR3 in DNA: TGTGCCAGCAGCTTATTTTACGGGGGGAACCAAGAGACCCAGTACTTC. This gives the protein CASSLFYGGNQETQYF.

V usage is TRBV27 and J usage is TRBJ1-1; 8 nucleotides agree with TRBD1. There are 15 residues in the CDR3. Germline CDR1 and CDR2: MNHEY and SMNVEV (reference sequence). V shed 2 bases, J shed 1 base, and the junction held 3 bases outside the gene matches. The CDR3: CASSLSGTGNTEAFF. For the CDR3, the DNA is TGTGCCAGCAGTTTAAGCGGGACAGGGAACACTGAAGCTTTCTTT.

J is TRBJ2-3 and V is TRBV10-3; D gene ambiguous. Germline loops: CDR1 ENHRY, CDR2 SYGVKD. V lost 0 bases and J 3 bases, leaving 10 bases between the germline ends. This CDR3 region has 15 residues. CDR3 DNA: TGTGCCATCAGTGAGTCTGGGTTTCGGACAGATACGCAGTATTTT. Its translation is CAISESGFRTDTQYF.

Only a few counts were recorded for this clonotype. The chain recombines TRBV7-3 with TRBJ2-1, with D perhaps given as TRBD1 or TRBD2 (5 bases each). V was pared by 3 bases and J by 0 bases, with 12 bases between. The germline V gene has CDR1 SGHTA and CDR2 FQGTGA. This CDR3 is built from 16 residues. CDR3 nucleotides: TGTGCCAGCAGCTTGGGACCTACGAGCTCCTACAATGAGCAGTTCTTC. It yields the protein CASSLGPTSSYNEQFF.

This clonotype has only one observation. The rearrangement uses TRBV7-2 and TRBJ2-1, with TRBD2 identical over 7 bases. The junction had 6 bases not matched to a gene; V was cut back by 4 bases and J by 0 bases. CDR1 SGHTA and CDR2 FQGNSA come from the germline V gene. The CDR3 extends over 16 amino acids. For the CDR3, the DNA is TGTGCCAGCAGCTCATACGGGGGGTTCTCCTACAATGAGCAGTTCTTC. Protein sequence: CASSSYGGFSYNEQFF.

V gene TRBV19 combines with J gene TRBJ1-3; D unresolved. This CDR3 has 13 amino acids. The germline V gene encodes CDR1 LNHDA and CDR2 SQIVND (reference sequence). Trimming pared 3 bases from V and 6 bases from J, leaving 9 bases between. The chain's CDR3 is CASSMVGTNTIYF. DNA for the CDR3: TGTGCCAGTAGTATGGTTGGTACAAACACCATATATTTT.

This clonotype was observed a handful of times. The gene calls are TRBV6-4 and TRBJ1-6; no definite D call. With 2 bases removed from V and 9 bases from J, the gap between germline ends came to 11 bases. The CDR3 runs to 14 residues. CDR1 is MRHNA, CDR2 SNTAGT, per germline. The CDR3 region has the DNA TGTGCCAGCAGTGACGATCCCGGCGGTTCACCCCTCCACTTT. Translated: CASSDDPGGSPLHF.

The chain couples TRBV20-1 to TRBJ1-5; 7 positions match TRBD1. The CDR3 sequence is 14 residues long. After removal of 6 bases from V and 4 bases from J, the junction contained 9 bases not matched to a gene. Germline CDR1 reads DFQATT; CDR2 reads SNEGSKA (reference sequence). The CDR3 DNA follows: TGCAGTGCAAAGACCGGGACAGCTAATCAGCCCCAGCATTTT. Protein: CSAKTGTANQPQHF.

The V call is TRBV7-6, the J call TRBJ2-1, with 7 bases matching TRBD2. The CDR3 is made up of 13 amino acids. Germline CDR1 SGHVS, CDR2 FNYEAQ. Trimming removed 3 bases from V and 9 bases from J; junction bases left unmatched: 5. CDR3 protein: CASSFGTISEQFF. CDR3 bases: TGTGCCAGCAGCTTTGGGACTATAAGTGAGCAGTTCTTC.

This clonotype was picked up one time. V and J are TRBV5-1 and TRBJ2-1, with 8 bases aligning to TRBD1. Germline assignment: CDR1 SGHRS and CDR2 YFSETQ. CDR3 length equals 15 residues. V was pared by 5 bases and J by 8 bases, with 12 bases of the junction left unmatched. Here the CDR3 DNA reads TGCGCCAGCAGTAGAGGGACAGGCGATTTGGATGAGCAGTTCTTC. Its translation is CASSRGTGDLDEQFF. Full variable domain (remainder filled in from reference TRBV5-1 and TRBJ2-1): KAGVTQTPRYLIKTRGQQVTLSCSPISGHRSVSWYQQTPGQGLQFLFEYFSETQRNKGNFPGRFSGRQFSNSRSEMNVSTLELGDSALYLCASSRGTGDLDEQFFGPGTRLTVL.

This chain connects TRBV24-1 to TRBJ2-2; D call uncertain. The V end was cut by 4 bases, the J end by 7 bases, with 15 bases between. Germline V gene data show CDR1 as KGHDR and CDR2 as SFDVKD. CDR3 size: 15 residues. Here the CDR3 reads CATSEPGQKNGELFF. Written as DNA, the CDR3 is TGTGCCACCAGTGAGCCGGGCCAAAAAAACGGGGAGCTGTTTTTT.

The J gene is TRBJ2-3, the V gene TRBV7-8, with unresolved D. The CDR3 extends over 14 amino acids. Between the trimmed V and J ends, which lost 1 base and 1 base, there was a span of 6 bases. Germline values: CDR1 SGHVS, CDR2 FQNEAQ. CDR3 sequence reads: CASSLEPGTDTQYF. The CDR3 DNA is TGTGCCAGCAGCTTAGAGCCCGGCACAGATACGCAGTATTTT.

The chain uses TRBV12-3 or TRBV12-4 and TRBJ1-1; TRBD1 matches 12 bases. CDR3 length equals 15 residues. V was pared by 8 bases and J by 5 bases, with 9 bases of the junction left unmatched. The CDR3 DNA reads as TGTGCCAGCGGAGGGACAGGGGGCGCAGATACTGAAGCTTTCTTT. It codes for CASGGTGGADTEAFF.

The rearrangement joins TRBV24-1 to TRBJ2-2, with 14 bases identical to TRBD2. Per germline, CDR1 KGHDR and CDR2 SFDVKD. The CDR3 spans 19 residues. The J segment lost 8 bases and the V segment lost 0 bases, leaving 10 bases of the junction unmatched. CDR3 sequence (DNA): TGTGCCACCAGTGATTTGCGAACCGGGACTAGCGGGAGTACTGGGGAGCTGTTTTTT. This translates into CATSDLRTGTSGSTGELFF.

This clonotype was found a few times. V gene TRBV15 combines with J gene TRBJ1-6, with D possibly TRBD1 on 5 matching bases. Deletions cut 5 bases from V and 10 bases from J, with 9 bases between. The length of the CDR3 is 12 residues. Germline V lookup: CDR1 LNHNV, CDR2 YYDKDF (reference sequence). Here the CDR3 DNA reads TGTGCCACCAGCGCGAGACAGTCACCCCTCCACTTT. Translating it yields CATSARQSPLHF. The full variable domain, rest sourced from reference TRBV15 and TRBJ1-6, is DAMVIQNPRYQVTQFGKPVTLSCSQTLNHNVMYWYQQKSSQAPKLLFHYYDKDFNNEADTPDNFQSRRPNTSFCFLDIRSPGLGDTAMYLCATSARQSPLHFGNGTRLTVT.

The chain couples TRBV6-2 or TRBV6-3 to TRBJ1-2, with TRBD1 matching 7 bases. CDR3 length: 19 amino acids. The junction had 20 bases not matched to a gene; V was cut back by 3 bases and J by 4 bases. Germline V gives CDR1 MNHEY, CDR2 SVGEGT. The CDR3 DNA follows: TGTGCCAGCAGTTATGGAGCGTTCCGATCGGGACAGCTCGGCTATGGCTACACCTTC. This sequence encodes CASSYGAFRSGQLGYGYTF.

The chain joins TRBV10-3 to TRBJ1-1, with 8 bases that match TRBD1. Germline CDR1 reads ENHRY; CDR2 reads SYGVKD. This CDR3 spans 15 amino acids. Trimming took 3 bases from V and 6 from J; bases not matched to a gene: 9. CDR3 sequence: CAISDGQGVNAEAFF. CDR3 sequence (DNA): TGTGCCATCAGTGACGGACAGGGAGTGAATGCTGAAGCTTTCTTT.

The rearrangement joins TRBV4-2 to TRBJ2-5; 12 bases align to TRBD2. CDR1 is LGHNA and CDR2 is YNFKEQ in the germline V gene. CDR3 length: 18 residues. The V and J ends lost 0 bases and 5 bases, in that order; junction bases with no gene match: 10. CDR3 sequence (DNA): TGTGCCAGCAGCCAAGATGTTATGACTAGCGGGAGTCAGGAGACCCAGTACTTC. As protein: CASSQDVMTSGSQETQYF.

V and J are TRBV2 and TRBJ1-2; a possible D gene is TRBD1 (6 bases). The CDR3 has 12 amino acids. The germline V gene encodes CDR1 SNHLY and CDR2 FYNNEI. V lost 5 bases, J lost 5 bases, and 9 bases lay in between. The CDR3, as DNA: TGTGCCAGCAGTAGGGACACTTATGGCTACACCTTC. It translates to CASSRDTYGYTF.

This clonotype came up a few times. The rearrangement uses TRBV6-1 and TRBJ1-6, with 8 nucleotides matching TRBD1. CDR3 length: 16 amino acids. The V gene end was trimmed by 6 bases and the J gene end by 8 bases; junction bases not matched to a gene: 12. Germline CDR1 and CDR2: MNHNS and SASEGT. CDR3 sequence: CASRPNDRGRDSPLHF. The CDR3 DNA is TGTGCCAGCAGACCTAACGACAGGGGTAGGGATTCACCCCTCCACTTT.

The chain combines TRBV20-1 with TRBJ1-1; 7 nucleotides match TRBD1. CDR1 DFQATT and CDR2 SNEGSKA come from the germline V gene (reference sequence). J lost 4 bases, V lost 6 bases, and 5 bases had no gene match. This CDR3 region has 12 residues. The CDR3 bases are TGCAGTGCGACCCGGGACAGCACTGAAGCTTTCTTT. Its protein product is CSATRDSTEAFF.

This sequence joins TRBV19 and TRBJ2-5; D unresolved. This CDR3 has 15 amino acids. The germline CDR1 and CDR2 sequences are LNHDA and SQIVND (reference sequence). V lost 3 bases and J 1 base, leaving 12 bases between the germline ends. DNA for the CDR3: TGTGCCAGTAGTATTGGTAGAATTGGCCAAGAGACCCAGTACTTC. Translating it yields CASSIGRIGQETQYF.

This sequence joins TRBV24-1 and TRBJ1-3; D not certain. This CDR3 has 17 amino acids. The germline V and J ends were trimmed by 2 bases and 0 bases, with 13 bases remaining between them. The germline gives CDR1 KGHDR, CDR2 SFDVKD. CDR3 in amino acids: CATSDSYRESSGNTIYF. The CDR3 DNA reads as TGTGCCACCAGTGATTCATATAGGGAGAGCTCTGGAAACACCATATATTTT.

The V call is TRBV7-2, the J call TRBJ2-7, with TRBD2 matching 7 bases. Germline CDR1 is SGHTA and CDR2 is FQGNSA. CDR3 length: 17 amino acids. The V gene end was trimmed by 1 base and the J gene end by 3 bases; junction bases not matched to a gene: 12. The CDR3 loop reads CASSLGFGGGASYEQYF. DNA of the CDR3: TGTGCCAGCAGCTTAGGTTTCGGCGGGGGTGCAAGCTACGAGCAGTACTTC. Based on the CDR3 plus reference TRBV7-2 and TRBJ2-7, the full variable domain is GAGVSQSPSNKVTEKGKDVELRCDPISGHTALYWYRQSLGQGLEFLIYFQGNSAPDKSGLPSDRFSAERTGGSVSTLTIQRTQQEDSAVYLCASSLGFGGGASYEQYFGPGTRLTVT.

The chain uses TRBV19 and TRBJ1-2; 8 positions match TRBD1. J gave up 3 bases and V 4 bases, and 7 bases lay outside the gene matches. Germline V gene lookup returns CDR1 LNHDA and CDR2 SQIVND (reference sequence). CDR3 length equals 15 residues. CDR3 coding DNA: TGTGCCAGTAGTACAGGGGGCAATTGGGACTATGGCTACACCTTC. Translated: CASSTGGNWDYGYTF.

The chain couples TRBV2 to TRBJ2-2; D is uncertain. The CDR3 has 12 amino acids. The V end lost 4 bases, the J end lost 7 bases, and 7 bases lay between the germline ends. Germline V gene sequence: CDR1 SNHLY, CDR2 FYNNEI. The CDR3 coding sequence is TGTGCCAGCAGTGGCTTTGGCGGGGAGCTGTTTTTT. It yields the protein CASSGFGGELFF.

This clonotype was counted a few times. V and J are TRBV21-1 and TRBJ1-6; the table's D gene call, TRBD1, was not cross checked with the DNA. TRBV21-1 has pseudogene status. This CDR3 spans 13 amino acids. In DNA, the CDR3 is TGTGCCAGCAGCAACAGGGGAGATTCACCCCTCCACTTT. This sequence encodes CASSNRGDSPLHF.